A selection of T cell receptor beta chains follows, all from one sample in a study of CD8 T cells in ankylosing spondylitis. TCRdb reprocessed the 5' RACE reads with MiXCR, giving one entry per CDR3 protein. The sample yields almost 400,000 distinct CDR3 sequences, 20% to 25% seen once. The sequenced material came from blood, either unsorted or a sorted T cell fraction (not recorded which). The receptors stem from a male donor with ankylosing spondylitis. Both conserved end residues are part of each CDR3. The D gene is left open where the match is weak. The size of a clone is reported for some rows only, either as once, few or many, or as a class for expanded clones.

NA	TRBJ2-5	few	12	TRBV30	CALVKGYETQYF	TGTGCCCTTGTGAAGGGATATGAGACCCAGTACTTC
TRBD1	TRBJ1-1	few	12	TRBV29-1	CSVGQQNTEAFF	TGCAGCGTGGGACAGCAGAACACTGAAGCTTTCTTT
NA	TRBJ1-2	NA	12	TRBV6-2/TRBV6-3	CASSEGDYGYTF	TGTGCCAGCAGTGAGGGAGACTATGGCTACACCTTC
NA	TRBJ2-2	NA	15	TRBV19	CASTLQGNGEGELFF	TGTGCCAGTACCCTGCAGGGAAACGGCGAAGGGGAGCTGTTTTTT
NA	TRBJ2-1	NA	14	TRBV6-2/TRBV6-3	CASRPQGSYNEQFF	TGTGCCAGCAGGCCTCAGGGGTCCTACAATGAGCAGTTCTTC
TRBD2	TRBJ2-1	few	15	TRBV25-1	CASSEPGLAINEQFF	TGTGCCAGCAGTGAGCCGGGACTAGCCATCAATGAGCAGTTCTTC
TRBD1	TRBJ2-7	few	14	TRBV4-1	CASRRDRGNYEQYF	TGCGCCAGCAGACGGGACAGGGGGAATTACGAGCAGTACTTC
NA	TRBJ2-1	NA	16	TRBV9	CASSALLAEPYNEQFF	TGTGCCAGCAGCGCCCTCTTGGCGGAGCCCTACAATGAGCAGTTCTTC
NA	TRBJ2-5	NA	15	TRBV5-5	CASSQDWGTQETQYF	TGTGCCAGCAGTCAGGATTGGGGTACCCAAGAGACCCAGTACTTC
NA	TRBJ1-5	NA	12	TRBV20-1	CSARRDNQPQHF	TGCAGTGCTAGACGGGACAATCAGCCCCAGCATTTT
NA	TRBJ2-1	few	13	TRBV12-5	CASGLDRAHEQFF	TGTGCTAGTGGTTTGGATAGGGCCCATGAGCAGTTCTTC
TRBD2	TRBJ2-1	few	13	TRBV7-8	CASSVGTSGSQFF	TGTGCCAGCAGCGTAGGGACTAGCGGGAGTCAGTTCTTC
TRBD2	TRBJ2-1	few	15	TRBV20-1	CSASQSGGAYNEQFF	TGCAGTGCCAGTCAATCGGGAGGGGCATACAATGAGCAGTTCTTC
NA	TRBJ2-4	NA	16	TRBV4-2	CASSQGLSLAKNIQYF	TGTGCCAGCAGCCAAGGACTGTCTCTAGCCAAAAACATTCAGTACTTC
NA	TRBJ1-1	few	15	TRBV5-1	CASSSFGASSTEAFF	TGCGCCAGCAGCTCCTTCGGGGCTTCGTCCACTGAAGCTTTCTTT
NA	TRBJ1-2	NA	11	TRBV12-3/TRBV12-4	CASSLPHGYTF	TGTGCCAGCAGTTTACCGCATGGCTACACCTTC
NA	TRBJ2-7	NA	11	TRBV7-6	CASSSDREQYF	TGTGCCAGCAGCTCCGACAGGGAGCAGTACTTC
NA	TRBJ2-7	NA	14	TRBV19	CASSPTGLTYEQYF	TGTGCCAGTAGTCCCACCGGGCTAACCTACGAGCAGTACTTC
NA	TRBJ2-3	NA	15	TRBV7-6	CASSPTGTHTDTQYF	TGTGCCAGCAGCCCGACCGGGACACACACAGATACGCAGTATTTT
NA	TRBJ2-1	few	19	TRBV4-2	CASSLAAEIGVGSYNEQFF	TGTGCCAGCAGCCTTGCCGCCGAAATCGGGGTAGGGTCCTACAATGAGCAGTTCTTC
TRBD2	TRBJ2-1	few	13	TRBV5-1	CASSLATSGEQFF	TGCGCCAGCAGCTTGGCTACTAGCGGAGAGCAGTTCTTC
TRBD1	TRBJ1-2	few	15	TRBV5-1	CASSSAATGNFGYTF	TGCGCCAGCAGCTCCGCCGCGACAGGGAACTTCGGCTACACCTTC
NA	TRBJ2-7	many	13	TRBV6-6	CASTSADPYEQYF	TGTGCCAGCACCTCAGCGGATCCCTACGAGCAGTACTTC
NA	TRBJ1-3	few	14	TRBV7-9	CASDSGGVGNTIYF	TGTGCCAGCGACTCAGGAGGTGTTGGAAACACCATATATTTT
NA	TRBJ1-2	NA	15	TRBV12-3/TRBV12-4	CASSLVLTPRDGYTF	TGTGCCAGCAGTTTGGTCTTGACACCGAGGGATGGCTACACCTTC
NA	TRBJ2-3	many	13	TRBV29-1	CSVEKGVTDTQYF	TGCAGCGTTGAAAAGGGAGTCACAGATACGCAGTATTTT
TRBD1	TRBJ2-7	once	17	TRBV7-6	CASSFGPPGQAPYEQYF	TGTGCCAGCAGCTTCGGCCCCCCGGGACAGGCACCCTACGAGCAGTACTTC
NA	TRBJ2-2	NA	15	TRBV30	CAWRAGTLNTGELFF	TGTGCCTGGAGGGCCGGGACCCTGAACACCGGGGAGCTGTTTTTT
NA	TRBJ2-2	NA	14	TRBV6-4	CASSGTRDTGELFF	TGTGCCAGCAGCGGCACTAGAGACACCGGGGAGCTGTTTTTT
TRBD1	TRBJ2-7	few	14	TRBV10-3	CAISSLQGAYEQYF	TGTGCCATCAGTTCACTCCAGGGGGCCTACGAGCAGTACTTC
NA	TRBJ2-2	many	13	TRBV12-3/TRBV12-4	CASSADHTGELFF	TGTGCCAGCAGTGCCGACCACACCGGGGAGCTGTTTTTT
NA	TRBJ2-3	NA	14	TRBV7-6	CASSPQTGPHTQYF	TGTGCCAGCAGCCCACAGACGGGGCCCCATACGCAGTATTTT
NA	TRBJ2-4	few	12	TRBV7-2	CASSLSRDIQYF	TGTGCCAGCAGCTTGTCGAGGGACATTCAGTACTTC
NA	TRBJ2-1	NA	13	TRBV2	CASSKDYNNEQFF	TGTGCCAGCAGTAAGGACTACAACAATGAGCAGTTCTTC
TRBD2	TRBJ2-5	NA	16	TRBV29-1	CSVERLAGGPIKTQYF	TGCAGCGTTGAAAGGCTAGCGGGAGGGCCTATAAAGACCCAGTACTTC
TRBD2	TRBJ2-7	many	12	TRBV29-1	CSAGLAGAEQYF	TGCAGCGCAGGACTAGCGGGAGCCGAGCAGTACTTC
NA	TRBJ2-5	NA	13	TRBV5-1	CASSQNDQETQYF	TGCGCCAGCAGCCAGAATGACCAAGAGACCCAGTACTTC
NA	TRBJ1-1	NA	15	TRBV5-1	CASSSSGGGGTEAFF	TGCGCCAGCAGCTCCTCCGGGGGGGGAGGCACTGAAGCTTTCTTT
TRBD1	TRBJ2-7	NA	14	TRBV7-9	CASTLDREWYEQYF	TGTGCCAGCACCCTGGACAGGGAGTGGTACGAGCAGTACTTC
TRBD1	TRBJ2-1	NA	15	TRBV7-2	CASSLLGTGYNEQFF	TGTGCCAGCAGCTTATTAGGGACAGGTTACAATGAGCAGTTCTTC
NA	TRBJ2-3	few	16	TRBV20-1	CSARGRPNEGTDTQYF	TGCAGTGCTAGAGGGAGGCCTAACGAGGGCACAGATACGCAGTATTTT
NA	TRBJ2-3	once	15	TRBV10-3	CAISAGRDGTDTQYF	TGTGCCATCAGTGCCGGGCGGGACGGCACAGATACGCAGTATTTT
TRBD2	TRBJ2-2	NA	12	TRBV29-1	CSVRRGAGELFF	TGCAGCGTTCGCCGGGGGGCCGGGGAGCTGTTTTTT
NA	TRBJ1-4	NA	16	TRBV6-1	CASSKSYRAFPEKLFF	TGTGCCAGCAGTAAATCTTATAGGGCGTTTCCGGAAAAACTGTTTTTT
TRBD2	TRBJ2-2	NA	16	TRBV14	CASSLRLARNTGELFF	TGTGCCAGCAGCCTAAGACTAGCGAGGAACACCGGGGAGCTGTTTTTT
TRBD2	TRBJ2-5	few	16	TRBV4-1	CASSQESSGRGGTQYF	TGCGCCAGCAGCCAAGAGTCTAGCGGGAGGGGCGGTACCCAGTACTTC
TRBD1	TRBJ1-3	few	14	TRBV5-1	CASSPDRIGNTIYF	TGCGCCAGCAGCCCGGACAGGATTGGAAACACCATATATTTT
NA	TRBJ1-2	NA	13	TRBV6-2/TRBV6-3	CASKKDSNYGYTF	TGTGCCAGCAAAAAGGATTCTAACTATGGCTACACCTTC
TRBD2	TRBJ2-1	few	16	TRBV12-3/TRBV12-4	CASSQQETSAYNEQFF	TGTGCCAGCAGCCAACAAGAGACTAGCGCCTACAATGAGCAGTTCTTC
NA	TRBJ2-7	NA	14	TRBV28	CASTRPGVSYEQYF	TGTGCCAGCACCCGCCCCGGGGTTTCCTACGAGCAGTACTTC
TRBD1	TRBJ2-2	few	16	TRBV5-1	CASSVGQGGYTGELFF	TGCGCCAGCAGCGTGGGACAGGGGGGGTACACCGGGGAGCTGTTTTTT
TRBD1	TRBJ2-2	NA	14	TRBV12-3/TRBV12-4	CASTGTGVFGELFF	TGTGCCAGCACCGGGACAGGTGTTTTCGGGGAGCTGTTTTTT
NA	TRBJ1-2	few	11	TRBV29-1	CSLGKVYGYTF	TGCAGCCTTGGAAAGGTCTATGGCTACACCTTC